Following are 27 T cell receptor beta chains from one sample sequenced in a study of T cell clones after liver transplantation. Sequencing used immunoSEQ multiplex PCR; TCRdb keeps in-frame clones, though not all of them. The table has approximately 70,000 clones, 80% to 85% seen once. The sequenced sample was CD4+ T cells from blood, obtained roughly 50 months after liver transplant. All receptors come from a human patient who received a liver transplant. Some T cells could come from the graft donor.

This rearrangement joins TRBV11-1 to TRBJ2-1, with 12 bases aligning to TRBD2. Germline V gives CDR1 SGHAT, CDR2 FQDESV (reference sequence). V shed 4 bases and J 9 bases; nucleotides not matched to a gene: 7. There are 15 residues in the CDR3. DNA for the CDR3: TGTGCCAGCAGCTCACTAGCGGGAGGCCTAGGTGAGCAGTTCTTC. This encodes CASSSLAGGLGEQFF. The entire variable domain, with the rest obtained from reference TRBV11-1 and TRBJ2-1, is as follows: EAEVAQSPRYKITEKSQAVAFWCDPISGHATLYWYRQILGQGPELLVQFQDESVVDDSQLPKDRFSAERLKGVDSTLKIQPAELGDSAMYLCASSSLAGGLGEQFFGPGTRLTVL.

The rearrangement joins TRBV27 to TRBJ2-1, with TRBD1 as a possible D gene (5 bases). The germline V and J ends were trimmed by 0 bases and 9 bases, with 9 bases remaining between them. This CDR3 contains 13 residues. Germline CDR1 and CDR2: MNHEY and SMNVEV (reference sequence). CDR3 protein: CASSLSGRSEQFF. The CDR3, as DNA: TGTGCCAGCAGTTTATCGGGGCGTAGTGAGCAGTTCTTC.

The rearrangement links TRBV11-2 to TRBJ2-1; D unresolved. This CDR3 region has 15 residues. Looked up from germline, CDR1 is SGHAT and CDR2 is FQNNGV. V was clipped by 4 bases and J by 0 bases, with 10 bases between them. The CDR3 region is CASSSQLSSYNEQFF. The CDR3 nucleotides read TGTGCCAGCAGCTCGCAGCTAAGCTCCTACAATGAGCAGTTCTTC.

The chain employs TRBV19 and TRBJ1-4, with D tentatively TRBD1 (6 bases). Trimming took off 5 bases at V and 8 bases at J, with 18 bases between the two ends. The germline V gene encodes CDR1 LNHDA and CDR2 SQIVND (reference sequence). The CDR3 is 15 residues long. The CDR3 DNA follows: TGTGCCAGTAGTCCCGTCGCTGTGGGGGGCGAAAAACTGTTTTTT. This translates into CASSPVAVGGEKLFF. The complete variable domain, with remaining parts taken from reference TRBV19 and TRBJ1-4, reads DGGITQSPKYLFRKEGQNVTLSCEQNLNHDAMYWYRQDPGQGLRLIYYSQIVNDFQKGDIAEGYSVSREKKESFPLTVTSAQKNPTAFYLCASSPVAVGGEKLFFGSGTQLSVL.

This clone was detected a few times. The genes are TRBV5-1 and TRBJ2-3, with a tentative D call TRBD1 (6 bases). This CDR3 region has 15 residues. V lost 0 bases and J lost 0, with 8 bases in between. Looked up from germline, CDR1 is SGHRS and CDR2 is YFSETQ. CDR3 in amino acids: CASSLGDRSTDTQYF. The CDR3 nucleotides are TGCGCCAGCAGCTTGGGTGACAGGAGCACAGATACGCAGTATTTT.

The rearrangement links TRBV11-2 to TRBJ2-1; 11 bases map to TRBD2. The V gene end was trimmed by 1 base and the J gene end by 10 bases; junction bases not matched to a gene: 9. Germline values: CDR1 SGHAT, CDR2 FQNNGV. This CDR3 has 16 residues. CDR3 nucleotide sequence: TGTGCCAGCAGCTTAGTGGCTCTAGCGGGAGGAGGGGAGCAGTTCTTC. Its protein is CASSLVALAGGGEQFF.

The chain uses TRBV28 and TRBJ2-7; D not certain. The V end was cut by 5 bases, the J end by 9 bases, with 11 bases between. Per the germline V gene, CDR1 is MDHEN and CDR2 is SYDVKM. The CDR3 sequence is 11 residues long. The CDR3 DNA reads TGTGCCAGCAGTAACCCCGCAGGGCAGTACTTC. Its protein product is CASSNPAGQYF.

The CDR3 bases are TGTGCCAGCACCAACACAGATACGCAGTATTTT. This encodes CASTNTDTQYF. The chain links TRBV6-1 to TRBJ2-3; unclear D gene. Germline values: CDR1 MNHNS, CDR2 SASEGT. V was clipped by 7 bases and J by 2 bases, with 4 bases between them. The CDR3 consists of 11 residues.

The chain carries TRBV6-5 and TRBJ2-4; no clear D gene. Trimming removed 2 bases at V and 3 bases at J, with 11 bases between. This CDR3 is built from 15 residues. CDR1 and CDR2 (germline): MNHEY, SVGAGI. CDR3 in DNA: TGTGCCAGCAGTTACAACCCGCGGATCAAAAACATTCAGTACTTC. Its translation: CASSYNPRIKNIQYF.

CDR3 sequence: CASSLGIAGLSGETQYF. The CDR3 DNA follows: TGTGCCAGCAGCTTGGGCATAGCGGGGCTCTCGGGGGAGACCCAGTACTTC. The V call is TRBV5-6, the J call TRBJ2-5; 8 bases are a match to TRBD2. Trimming cost V 0 bases and J 5 bases; bases outside gene matches: 12. This CDR3 region has 17 residues. Germline CDR1 reads SGHDT; CDR2 reads YYEEEE.

This chain joins TRBV11-1 and TRBJ1-5; TRBD1 matches 7 bases. Per germline, CDR1 SGHAT and CDR2 FQDESV (reference sequence). This CDR3 region has 13 residues. V gave up 5 bases and J gave up 8 bases; unmatched junction bases: 6. CDR3 protein: CASSRDRAEPQHF. The CDR3 bases are TGTGCCAGCAGCCGAGACAGGGCTGAGCCCCAGCATTTT.

The CDR3, as DNA: TGTGCCAGCAGCTTATTCCACAGGCGGCTTAACAATGAGCAGTTCTTC. This gives the protein CASSLFHRRLNNEQFF. The chain is built from TRBV7-9 and TRBJ2-1, with a possible D match to TRBD1 (5 bases). With 2 bases removed from V and 5 bases from J, the gap between germline ends came to 16 bases. The germline V gene has CDR1 SEHNR and CDR2 FQNEAQ (reference sequence). This CDR3 region has 16 residues.

Of note for this clone: Sequence at one end of the junction differs from germline and may be a read error. V usage is TRBV7-3 and J usage is TRBJ1-1; D remains ambiguous. Per the germline V gene, CDR1 is SGHTA and CDR2 is FQGTGA. The CDR3 length is 15 residues. CDR3 bases: TGTGCCAGCAGCCCCAGTCTGGGTAGGAACGCTGAAGCTTTCTTT. Its protein product is CASSPSLGRNAEAFF.

The gene calls are TRBV21-1 and TRBJ2-2; TRBD2, the table's D call, lacks a check against the DNA. TRBV21-1 is a documented pseudogene. CDR3 length equals 17 residues. The CDR3 DNA sequence: TGTGCCAGCAGCACCCTCTATAGGCGGGGCTTTGGCGGGGAGCTGTTTTTT. It codes for CASSTLYRRGFGGELFF.

This clone was counted a single time. V gene TRBV9 combines with J gene TRBJ2-5; unclear D gene. The ends were cut back, 3 bases at V and 5 bases at J, with 14 bases in the middle. This CDR3 is built from 14 residues. CDR1 SGDLS and CDR2 YYNGEE come from the germline V gene. CDR3 coding DNA: TGTGCCAGCAGCGACGGCGCAAATTGGGAGACCCAGTACTTC. This codes for CASSDGANWETQYF.

This clone appeared once. The CDR3 is CASSYSDRAGYEQYF. The DNA for the CDR3 is TGTGCCAGCAGTTATTCCGACAGGGCCGGCTACGAGCAGTACTTC. The V call is TRBV6-5, the J call TRBJ2-7, with 7 positions matching TRBD1. CDR3 size: 15 residues. J gave up 3 bases and V 3 bases, and 8 bases lay outside the gene matches. The germline gives CDR1 MNHEY, CDR2 SVGAGI.

The V and J genes are TRBV12-5 and TRBJ2-1; perhaps TRBD2 as D (5 bases). CDR1 and CDR2 from the germline V gene are LGHNT and FRNRAP. V shed 4 bases and J shed 5 bases, with 9 bases lying between them. This CDR3 contains 13 residues. CDR3 residues: CASGYGLNNEQFF. The DNA of the CDR3 is TGTGCTAGTGGTTACGGACTGAACAATGAGCAGTTCTTC. The complete variable domain, with remaining parts taken from reference TRBV12-5 and TRBJ2-1, reads DARVTQTPRHKVTEMGQEVTMRCQPILGHNTVFWYRQTMMQGLELLAYFRNRAPLDDSGMPKDRFSAEMPDATLATLKIQPSEPRDSAVYFCASGYGLNNEQFFGPGTRLTVL.

This clone occurred a few times. The chain recombines TRBV19 with TRBJ1-5, with TRBD1 matching over 8 bases. J was trimmed by 0 bases and V by 8 bases; bases with no gene match: 3. Germline CDR1 LNHDA, CDR2 SQIVND (reference sequence). The length of the CDR3 is 14 residues. CDR3: CASATGVSNQPQHF. In DNA, the CDR3 is TGTGCCAGTGCGACAGGGGTTAGCAATCAGCCCCAGCATTTT. Full variable domain (outside the CDR3, taken from reference TRBV19 and TRBJ1-5): DGGITQSPKYLFRKEGQNVTLSCEQNLNHDAMYWYRQDPGQGLRLIYYSQIVNDFQKGDIAEGYSVSREKKESFPLTVTSAQKNPTAFYLCASATGVSNQPQHFGDGTRLSIL.

This clone was counted a few times. The chain recombines TRBV4-1 with TRBJ2-2, with D perhaps TRBD2 (6 bases). Germline V gives CDR1 MGHRA, CDR2 YSYEKL. The CDR3 is made up of 15 amino acids. Between the trimmed V and J ends, which lost 0 bases and 8 bases, there was a span of 13 bases. This CDR3 is CASSQDSSGGGELFF. The CDR3 nucleotides read TGCGCCAGCAGCCAAGACAGCTCCGGGGGAGGGGAGCTGTTTTTT.

The rearrangement joins TRBV19 to TRBJ2-7; the D gene is possibly TRBD2 (5 bases). The CDR3 contains 15 residues. Looked up from germline, CDR1 is LNHDA and CDR2 is SQIVND (reference sequence). The V end lost 5 bases, the J end lost 2 bases, and 16 bases lay between the germline ends. The CDR3 loop reads CASSGLVGVPYEQYF. In DNA, the CDR3 is TGTGCCAGTAGTGGTTTGGTGGGAGTACCCTACGAGCAGTACTTC.

This rearrangement joins TRBV19 to TRBJ2-7; 9 bases line up with TRBD2. The CDR3 spans 15 residues. The germline gives CDR1 LNHDA, CDR2 SQIVND (reference sequence). V gave up 5 bases and J gave up 2 bases; unmatched junction bases: 7. CDR3 in DNA: TGTGCCAGTAGTCCTGTCTCTAGCGGGACCTACGAGCAGTACTTC. It codes for CASSPVSSGTYEQYF.

J is TRBJ2-7 and V is TRBV14, with 12 nucleotides matching TRBD2. CDR3 length equals 16 residues. Looked up from germline, CDR1 is SGHDN and CDR2 is FVKESK. V shed 3 bases and J 1 base; nucleotides not matched to a gene: 4. The CDR3 nucleotides are TGTGCCAGCAGCCAGCGACTAGCGGGGGATTCCTACGAGCAGTACTTC. Its translation: CASSQRLAGDSYEQYF.

The rearrangement links TRBV6-6 to TRBJ2-5, with 8 bases lining up with TRBD1. Germline V gene lookup returns CDR1 MNHNY and CDR2 SVGAGI (reference sequence). V lost 2 bases, J lost 4 bases, and 3 bases stayed unmatched. This CDR3 is built from 14 residues. The CDR3 reads CASSYTTGGETQYF. The CDR3 nucleotides are TGTGCCAGCAGTTACACCACAGGGGGAGAGACCCAGTACTTC.

The V and J genes are TRBV18 and TRBJ2-7; no clear D gene. The CDR3 sequence is 14 residues long. Trimming stripped 3 bases from V and 3 bases from J, with 12 bases between. Germline V CDR1 and CDR2: KGHSH, LQKENI. The chain's CDR3 is CASSPSGDVYEQYF. CDR3 nucleotides: TGTGCCAGCTCACCTTCAGGAGACGTCTACGAGCAGTACTTC. The variable domain in full, with the rest retrieved from reference TRBV18 and TRBJ2-7, is NAGVMQNPRHLVRRRGQEARLRCSPMKGHSHVYWYRQLPEEGLKFMVYLQKENIIDESGMPKERFSAEFPKEGPSILRIQQVVRGDSAAYFCASSPSGDVYEQYFGPGTRLTVT.

This chain connects TRBV19 to TRBJ2-5; 10 bases fit TRBD1. CDR1 and CDR2 (germline): LNHDA, SQIVND (reference sequence). V lost 1 base and J lost 5; bases outside the gene matches: 4. The CDR3 spans 15 residues. CDR3: CASSIVGTGDETQYF. The DNA of the CDR3 is TGTGCCAGTAGTATAGTTGGGACAGGGGACGAGACCCAGTACTTC.

The chain combines TRBV19 with TRBJ2-7; TRBD2 matches 7 bases. The CDR3 spans 14 residues. Germline loops: CDR1 LNHDA, CDR2 SQIVND (reference sequence). V shed 6 bases, J shed 1 base, and the junction held 6 bases outside the gene matches. CDR3 sequence (DNA): TGTGCCAGTAGAGGAGGCGGGGGATCCTACGAGCAGTACTTC. Translation: CASRGGGGSYEQYF.

The chain joins TRBV7-2 to TRBJ2-3, with a possible D match to TRBD2 (7 bases). Germline V gene sequence: CDR1 SGHTA, CDR2 FQGNSA. V dropped 0 bases and J dropped 3 bases, with 19 bases sitting between them. There are 18 residues in the CDR3. CDR3 in DNA: TGTGCCAGCAGCTTAGCTCCCCGGAGGGGGGGAAGAACAGATACGCAGTATTTT. Protein: CASSLAPRRGGRTDTQYF.